Described below is a single T cell receptor beta chain sequence and its context. As yet, its antigen is unknown. The data were taken from a study of cytomegalovirus exposure and HLA in healthy donors. Researchers ran the PCR with 60 Vbeta and 13 Jbeta primers. Sequenced by immunoSEQ multiplex PCR; TCRdb stores in-frame clones only, minus some. This sample has tens of thousands of clones, with approximately 84% found just once. The CDR3 length is 15 residues. Germline V gene lookup returns CDR1 MDHEN and CDR2 SYDVKM. Trimming removed 5 bases at V and 7 bases at J, with 18 bases between. Whole-study findings and limits: For presence/absence analyses, sequencing depth was assumed to be roughly uniform across donors. A prior analysis recorded that most TCR beta V segments were productive about 87% or about 30% of the time.

Sequenced: PBMCs. The chain links TRBV28 to TRBJ2-1, with D unresolved. This receptor was taken from a young man in good health and CMV-seronegative. Written as DNA, the CDR3 is TGTGCCAGCAGTGCCTCGGCGGCGTCCCGGAATGAGCAGTTCTTC. As protein: CASSASAASRNEQFF.